A single sample gave rise to the 10 T cell receptor beta chains below, sequenced in a study of siplizumab effects on memory and regulatory T cells. Produced via immunoSEQ multiplex PCR; TCRdb's table is partial and in-frame only. The top ten clones hold 0.75% of a sample with 90,000 to 110,000 clones, 92% of them seen once. Sequencing was done on a sample of Tregs sorted from blood. The receptors derive from a human donor in good health.

The chain combines TRBV19 with TRBJ2-2; weak D call: TRBD2 (5 bases). CDR3 length: 14 residues. Trimming stripped 3 bases from V and 4 bases from J, with 9 bases between. Germline V gene lookup returns CDR1 LNHDA and CDR2 SQIVND (reference sequence). The CDR3: CASSIRLPTGELFF. CDR3 DNA sequence: TGTGCCAGTAGTATTCGACTACCCACCGGGGAGCTGTTTTTT. Full variable domain (missing parts from reference TRBV19 and TRBJ2-2): DGGITQSPKYLFRKEGQNVTLSCEQNLNHDAMYWYRQDPGQGLRLIYYSQIVNDFQKGDIAEGYSVSREKKESFPLTVTSAQKNPTAFYLCASSIRLPTGELFFGEGSRLTVL.

This chain uses TRBV6-1 with TRBJ2-1; 9 positions match TRBD1. The CDR3 spans 14 residues. The V segment lost 8 bases and the J segment 4 bases; nucleotides outside the gene matches: 6. CDR1 MNHNS and CDR2 SASEGT come from the germline V gene. CDR3 in DNA: TGTGCCAGCGGGGGACAGGGAGGGTACAATGAGCAGTTCTTC. Amino acids: CASGGQGGYNEQFF.

This rearrangement joins TRBV5-6 to TRBJ2-4, with D perhaps matching TRBD2 (6 bases). Germline lookup yields CDR1 SGHDT and CDR2 YYEEEE. This CDR3 comprises 16 residues. Trimming took 0 bases from V and 0 from J, leaving 10 bases between them. As DNA, the CDR3 is TGTGCCAGCAGCTTGGTTCGGGGACTAGCCAAAAACATTCAGTACTTC. Translating gives CASSLVRGLAKNIQYF.

This clone appeared a single time. V usage is TRBV2 and J usage is TRBJ2-3, with TRBD1 matching 7 bases. V was pared by 4 bases and J by 1 base, with 5 bases of the junction left unmatched. The CDR3 extends over 15 amino acids. Germline-derived CDR1 and CDR2 are SNHLY and FYNNEI. The CDR3 region is CASSVRGQGTDTQYF. The CDR3, as DNA: TGTGCCAGCAGTGTAAGGGGGCAGGGCACAGATACGCAGTATTTT.

V is TRBV7-9 and J is TRBJ2-2; D ambiguous. The CDR3 runs to 14 residues. Trimming pared 5 bases from V and 4 bases from J, leaving 11 bases between. CDR1 is SEHNR, CDR2 FQNEAQ, per germline (reference sequence). The CDR3 loop reads CASSPTKLTGELFF. CDR3 coding DNA: TGTGCCAGCAGCCCAACTAAGCTCACCGGGGAGCTGTTTTTT.

The V and J genes are TRBV19 and TRBJ2-7; TRBD1 agrees at 8 bases. Germline assignment: CDR1 LNHDA and CDR2 SQIVND (reference sequence). The CDR3 has 14 amino acids. V was pared by 4 bases and J by 2 bases, with 4 bases of the junction left unmatched. CDR3 DNA: TGTGCCAGTAGTAAGGGGACAGGTCCCTACGAGCAGTACTTC. Residues: CASSKGTGPYEQYF.

This clone was detected a few times. The V call is TRBV10-3, the J call TRBJ1-1; no reliable D call. Germline values: CDR1 ENHRY, CDR2 SYGVKD. Trimming left V 3 bases short and J 7 bases short, with 15 bases between. This CDR3 contains 14 residues. This CDR3 reads CAISEGGPIGEAFF. CDR3 nucleotide sequence: TGTGCCATCAGTGAAGGAGGACCCATTGGTGAAGCTTTCTTT.

The genes are TRBV29-1 and TRBJ2-7, with unresolved D. This CDR3 has 12 amino acids. Germline V gene lookup returns CDR1 SQVTM and CDR2 ANQGSEA. Between the trimmed V and J ends, which lost 4 bases and 3 bases, there was a span of 10 bases. CDR3 bases: TGCAGCGTTGGTAGCAGCGTCTACGAGCAGTACTTC. Translated: CSVGSSVYEQYF.

The chain combines TRBV30 with TRBJ2-7, with D possibly being TRBD1 or TRBD2 (7 bases each). The germline V gene encodes CDR1 GTSNPN and CDR2 SVGIG (reference sequence). The V end was cut by 0 bases, the J end by 12 bases, with 12 bases between. This CDR3 spans 11 amino acids. The CDR3 DNA is TGTGCCTGGAGTGTAGGGGGCGGGAGGTACTTC. Its protein is CAWSVGGGRYF.

This chain joins TRBV5-6 and TRBJ2-6; D unclear. CDR1 and CDR2 from the germline V gene are SGHDT and YYEEEE. V was cut by 5 bases and J by 0 bases, with 15 bases left in between. The CDR3 totals 17 residues. CDR3 residues: CASSSLSKLSGANVLTF. The CDR3 region has the DNA TGTGCCAGCAGTTCCCTGTCAAAACTCTCTGGGGCCAACGTCCTGACTTTC.